Detailed here is one T cell receptor (beta chain). Its antigen is as yet unknown. The sorted-subset replicate PCRs were given around 190 ng DNA, which is 31,000 or so T cell genomes. This table comes from immunoSEQ multiplex PCR, and its TCRdb copy is limited to in-frame clones, with some not included. The sample carries approximately 95,000 clones, about 68% recorded once. This specimen comes from a study of shared clonotypes between healthy human individuals. Study outcomes and limitations: Generally, naive subsets came out with larger estimated richness than memory subsets. Generation probabilities were higher for clonotypes shared across all four sorted-subset donors than for unshared ones. Despite large depth, sorted-subset datasets appeared incompletely sequenced.

Sequenced input: memory CD8+ T cells sorted from blood. Sample subset: CD45RO+ cells pooled with CCR7-negative TemRA cells. The origin of this receptor is a man younger than 45 in good health.

CDR3 amino acids: CASSPIQGAGGELFF. CDR3 bases: TGCGCCAGCAGCCCTATACAGGGGGCGGGCGGGGAGCTGTTTTTT. The chain employs TRBV4-1 and TRBJ2-2; 9 bases match TRBD1. Germline V lookup: CDR1 MGHRA, CDR2 YSYEKL. V lost 4 bases to trimming and J lost 7 bases; unmatched junction nucleotides: 7. The length of the CDR3 is 15 residues.